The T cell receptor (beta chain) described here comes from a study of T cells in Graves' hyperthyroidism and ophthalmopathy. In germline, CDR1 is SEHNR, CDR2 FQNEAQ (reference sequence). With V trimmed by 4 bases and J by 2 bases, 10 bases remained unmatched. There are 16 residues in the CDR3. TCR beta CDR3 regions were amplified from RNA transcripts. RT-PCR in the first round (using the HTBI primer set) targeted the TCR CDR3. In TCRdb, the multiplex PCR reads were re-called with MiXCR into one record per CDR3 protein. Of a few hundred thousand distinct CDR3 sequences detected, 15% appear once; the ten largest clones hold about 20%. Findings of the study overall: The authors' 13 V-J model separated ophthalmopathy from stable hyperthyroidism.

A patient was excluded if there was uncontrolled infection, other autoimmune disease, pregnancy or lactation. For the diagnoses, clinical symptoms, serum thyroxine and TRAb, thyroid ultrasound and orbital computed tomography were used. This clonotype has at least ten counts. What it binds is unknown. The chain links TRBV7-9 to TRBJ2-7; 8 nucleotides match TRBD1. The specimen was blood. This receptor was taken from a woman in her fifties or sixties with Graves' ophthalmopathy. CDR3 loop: CASSSLPGGLTYEQYF. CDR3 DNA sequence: TGTGCCAGCAGCTCCCTCCCAGGGGGCCTGACCTACGAGCAGTACTTC.